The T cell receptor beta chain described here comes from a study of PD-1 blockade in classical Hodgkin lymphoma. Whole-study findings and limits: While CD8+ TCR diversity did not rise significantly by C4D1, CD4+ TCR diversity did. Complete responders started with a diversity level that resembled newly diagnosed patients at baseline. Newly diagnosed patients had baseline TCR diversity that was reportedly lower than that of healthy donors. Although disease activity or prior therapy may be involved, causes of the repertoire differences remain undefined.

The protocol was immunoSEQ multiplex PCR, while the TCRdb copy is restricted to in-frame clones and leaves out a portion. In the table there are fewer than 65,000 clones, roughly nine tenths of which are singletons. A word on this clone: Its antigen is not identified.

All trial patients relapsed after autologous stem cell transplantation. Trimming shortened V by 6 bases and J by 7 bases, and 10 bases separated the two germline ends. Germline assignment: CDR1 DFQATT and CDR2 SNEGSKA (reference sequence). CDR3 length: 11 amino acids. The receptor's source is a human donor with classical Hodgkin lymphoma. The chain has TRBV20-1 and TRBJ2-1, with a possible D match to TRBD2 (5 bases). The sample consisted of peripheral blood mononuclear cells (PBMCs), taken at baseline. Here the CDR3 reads CSAHGINEQFF. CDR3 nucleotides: TGCAGTGCCCACGGGATTAATGAGCAGTTCTTC.